Listed here are 3 T cell receptor beta chains from one sample, sequenced in a study of tumor and adjacent non-tumor tissue in lung cancer. TCRbeta libraries were built with three rounds of nested PCR, modified from ARM-PCR. MiXCR was run by TCRdb on the multiplex PCR reads, yielding one entry per CDR3 protein. Here the sample spans 60,000 to 85,000 distinct CDR3 sequences, 76% being singletons. RNA was extracted from bulk tissue without any cell sorting. The normal lung tissue was taken more than 3 cm from the tumor edge. The sample comprised distant non-tumor lung tissue. The receptor source for this set is a man in his 70s with non-small cell lung cancer.

Notes on this clonotype: This may be a read error: a much more frequent sequence differs by one nucleotide. J is TRBJ2-7 and V is TRBV6-5, with a tentative D call TRBD1 (5 bases). This CDR3 is built from 17 residues. Germline V lookup: CDR1 MNHEY, CDR2 SVGAGI. The CDR3 protein is CANSYGQGGYAFYEQYF. For the CDR3, the DNA is TGTGCCAACAGTTACGGGCAGGGCGGATATGCGTTCTACGAGCAGTACTTC.

As to this clonotype: The junction and the germline gene differ at one end; a read error may be behind it. The gene calls are TRBV12-3 or TRBV12-4 and TRBJ1-3, with a weak D call TRBD1 (5 bases). CDR3 size: 18 residues. The CDR3 loop reads CASSRPGAGIASGNTMYF. Written as DNA, the CDR3 is TGTGCCAGTAGTCGTCCCGGGGCAGGGATCGCCTCAGGAAACACCATGTATTTT.

This clonotype has just a few counts. This chain connects TRBV29-1 to TRBJ2-5, with a weak D call TRBD1 (6 bases). This CDR3 region has 13 residues. CDR1 and CDR2 from the germline V gene are SQVTM and ANQGSEA. CDR3 DNA sequence: TGCAGGGTGGTCGACAGGTTCCAAGAGAAACAGTACTTC. The encoded protein is CRVVDRFQEKQYF. Together with reference TRBV29-1 and TRBJ2-5, the CDR3 gives the full variable domain: SAVISQKPSRDICQRGTSLTIQCQVDSQVTMMFWYRQQPGQSLTLIATANQGSEATYESGFVIDKFPISRPNLTFSTLTVSNMSPEDSSIYLCRVVDRFQEKQYFGPGTRLLVL.